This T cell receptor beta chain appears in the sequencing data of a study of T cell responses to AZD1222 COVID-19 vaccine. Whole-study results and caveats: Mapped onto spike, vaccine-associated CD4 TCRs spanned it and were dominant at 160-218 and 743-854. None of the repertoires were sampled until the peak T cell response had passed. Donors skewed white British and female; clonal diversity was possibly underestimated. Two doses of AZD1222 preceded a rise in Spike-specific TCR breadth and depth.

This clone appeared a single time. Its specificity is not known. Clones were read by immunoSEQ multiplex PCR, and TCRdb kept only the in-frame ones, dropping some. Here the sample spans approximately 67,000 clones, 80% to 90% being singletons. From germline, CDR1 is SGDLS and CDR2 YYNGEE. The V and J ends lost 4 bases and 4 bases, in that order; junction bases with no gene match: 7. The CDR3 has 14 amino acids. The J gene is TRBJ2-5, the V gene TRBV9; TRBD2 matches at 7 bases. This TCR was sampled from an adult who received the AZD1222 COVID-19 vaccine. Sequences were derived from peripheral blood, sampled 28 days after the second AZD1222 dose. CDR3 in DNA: TGTGCCAGCAGCCAACGGACGGGAGGAGAGACCCAGTACTTC. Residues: CASSQRTGGETQYF.